Included here is one T cell receptor (beta chain) sequence, with context. Its antigen remains unidentified. At one end, the junction sequence differs from germline, possibly due to a read error. This CDR3 comprises 12 residues. Germline lookup yields CDR1 MRHNA and CDR2 SNTAGT. The sample is drawn from a study of multiple sclerosis patients with progressive multifocal leukoencephalopathy. Study outcomes and limitations: Clones expanded at PML were already present before and during natalizumab. Most PML patients had lower entropy, suggesting less diverse TRB repertoires.

The time point was: before natalizumab initiation. The repertoire was sequenced with immunoSEQ multiplex PCR; TCRdb's copy has only in-frame clones and lacks some. Of roughly 28,000 clones listed, around nine tenths are singletons. This receptor was taken from a human donor with multiple sclerosis. Material for sequencing was PBMCs. This chain uses TRBV6-4 with TRBJ1-1; the D gene is possibly TRBD1 (6 bases). The CDR3 reads CARSGQLYEAFF. The CDR3 DNA reads TGTGCCAGAAGTGGACAGCTTTATGAAGCTTTCTTT.